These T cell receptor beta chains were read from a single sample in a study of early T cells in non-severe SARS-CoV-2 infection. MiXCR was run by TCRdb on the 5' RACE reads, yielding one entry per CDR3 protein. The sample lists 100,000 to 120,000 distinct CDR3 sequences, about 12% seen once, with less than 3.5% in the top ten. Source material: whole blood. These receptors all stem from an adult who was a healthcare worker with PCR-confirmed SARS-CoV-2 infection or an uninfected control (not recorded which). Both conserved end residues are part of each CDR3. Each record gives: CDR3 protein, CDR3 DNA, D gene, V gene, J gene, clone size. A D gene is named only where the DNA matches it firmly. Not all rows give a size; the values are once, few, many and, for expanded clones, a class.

CASSKGASRETQYF	TGTGCCAGCAGCAAAGGGGCGAGTAGAGAGACCCAGTACTTC	NA	TRBV21-1	TRBJ2-5	NA
CSAAAGGTQYF	TGCAGTGCGGCCGCGGGGGGGACGCAGTATTTT	TRBD2	TRBV20-1	TRBJ2-3	NA
CASSFLAGGADTQYF	TGTGCCAGCAGTTTTTTAGCGGGAGGGGCGGATACGCAGTATTTT	TRBD2	TRBV11-2	TRBJ2-3	many
CASSLDGGSLSGELFF	TGTGCCAGCAGCTTAGACGGCGGGAGTTTGTCCGGGGAGCTGTTTTTT	TRBD2	TRBV11-2	TRBJ2-2	many
CASSIWGRENDNVQFF	TGTGCCAGCAGCATCTGGGGACGGGAGAACGACAATGTGCAGTTCTTC	NA	TRBV21-1	TRBJ2-1	NA
CASSQGQGPRQPQHF	TGTGCCAGCAGCCAAGGACAGGGTCCGAGGCAGCCCCAGCATTTT	TRBD1	TRBV3-1	TRBJ1-5	many
CSGVRSSYNEQFF	TGCAGTGGGGTCCGAAGCTCCTACAATGAGCAGTTCTTC	NA	TRBV20-1	TRBJ2-1	few
CASSFARQPGSYEQYF	TGTGCCAGCAGTTTCGCCAGACAGCCAGGGTCCTACGAGCAGTACTTC	NA	TRBV28	TRBJ2-7	NA
CASSELRGTEAFF	TGTGCCAGCAGTGAATTAAGGGGCACTGAAGCTTTCTTT	NA	TRBV2	TRBJ1-1	NA
CASRVSTTLDEQYF	TGTGCCAGCAGGGTCTCTACGACCCTAGACGAGCAGTACTTC	NA	TRBV6-2/TRBV6-3	TRBJ2-7	many
CASRHPGQGVNEQFF	TGCGCCAGCAGACACCCGGGACAGGGGGTAAATGAGCAGTTCTTC	TRBD1	TRBV5-1	TRBJ2-1	NA
CSAWGLAGDYEQFF	TGCAGTGCTTGGGGGCTAGCGGGAGACTATGAGCAGTTCTTC	TRBD2	TRBV20-1	TRBJ2-1	few
CATRGGDESTDTQYF	TGTGCCACCCGAGGGGGGGACGAGAGCACAGATACGCAGTATTTT	NA	TRBV12-3/TRBV12-4	TRBJ2-3	NA
CSAPTGPRGYTF	TGCAGTGCCCCGACTGGGCCCAGAGGCTACACCTTC	NA	TRBV20-1	TRBJ1-2	few
CASSPRRIQETQYF	TGTGCCAGCAGCCCTCGACGGATCCAAGAGACCCAGTACTTC	NA	TRBV12-3/TRBV12-4	TRBJ2-5	few
CASSSGLAGFGNEQFF	TGTGCCAGCAGTTCGGGACTAGCGGGATTTGGCAATGAGCAGTTCTTC	TRBD2	TRBV12-3/TRBV12-4	TRBJ2-1	few
CASSRDSYYGYTF	TGTGCCAGCAGTCGAGACAGCTACTATGGCTACACCTTC	NA	TRBV6-6	TRBJ1-2	NA
CASSLVVTTWVYSNQPQHF	TGTGCCAGCAGCTTAGTTGTCACAACCTGGGTGTATAGCAATCAGCCCCAGCATTTT	NA	TRBV7-9	TRBJ1-5	few
CASSKEGNTEAFF	TGTGCCAGCAGCAAAGAGGGGAACACTGAAGCTTTCTTT	NA	TRBV21-1	TRBJ1-1	many
CASRDLLLSETQYF	TGCGCCAGCAGGGACCTACTGCTCTCGGAGACCCAGTACTTC	NA	TRBV5-1	TRBJ2-5	many
CATSRGTSGVTDTQYF	TGTGCCACCAGCAGGGGGACTAGCGGGGTCACAGATACGCAGTATTTT	TRBD2	TRBV15	TRBJ2-3	NA
CASSETQTGVGYNEQFF	TGTGCCAGCAGTGAAACCCAAACAGGGGTAGGCTACAATGAGCAGTTCTTC	TRBD1	TRBV3-1	TRBJ2-1	NA
CASSLIAIGPNPGSYGYTF	TGTGCCAGCAGTTTAATTGCGATAGGACCCAACCCAGGGAGTTACGGCTACACCTTC	NA	TRBV12-3/TRBV12-4	TRBJ1-2	few
CSVGFRGAPANEKLFF	TGCAGCGTTGGGTTTCGGGGCGCGCCTGCTAATGAAAAACTGTTTTTT	NA	TRBV29-1	TRBJ1-4	many
CASSPQTTYGYTF	TGTGCCAGCAGTCCGCAGACTACCTATGGCTACACCTTC	NA	TRBV12-3/TRBV12-4	TRBJ1-2	few
CAISAEPLRNEQFF	TGTGCCATCAGTGCCGAGCCGCTAAGGAATGAGCAGTTCTTC	NA	TRBV10-3	TRBJ2-1	many
CASSLAAGETPNEQFF	TGTGCCAGCAGCTTAGCCGCGGGAGAAACCCCCAATGAGCAGTTCTTC	TRBD2	TRBV7-6	TRBJ2-1	few
CASSVGANQPQHF	TGTGCCAGCAGTGTCGGGGCGAATCAGCCCCAGCATTTT	NA	TRBV6-5	TRBJ1-5	NA
CASSQDTPEGSNYGYTF	TGTGCCAGCAGCCAAGATACCCCGGAGGGTAGTAACTATGGCTACACCTTC	NA	TRBV14	TRBJ1-2	few
CASSKDRVVHEQYF	TGTGCCAGCAGCAAAGACAGGGTAGTCCACGAGCAGTACTTC	NA	TRBV21-1	TRBJ2-7	many
CASSHRGPTEAFF	TGTGCCAGCAGCCACAGGGGGCCCACTGAAGCTTTCTTT	TRBD1	TRBV12-3/TRBV12-4	TRBJ1-1	many
CASSLEGRSSYNEQFF	TGCGCCAGCAGCTTGGAGGGCCGCAGCTCCTACAATGAGCAGTTCTTC	NA	TRBV5-1	TRBJ2-1	many
CASSEKGRGTGELFF	TGTGCCAGCAGTGAAAAAGGCAGGGGCACCGGGGAGCTGTTTTTT	NA	TRBV2	TRBJ2-2	NA
CASSLYSGRPEVYGYTF	TGTGCCAGCAGCTTATATTCGGGGCGCCCGGAAGTCTATGGCTACACCTTC	NA	TRBV11-2	TRBJ1-2	NA
CSARDQSSGVGEQYF	TGCAGTGCTAGAGATCAGAGTAGCGGGGTCGGAGAGCAGTACTTC	TRBD2	TRBV20-1	TRBJ2-7	NA
CASSSFGTATNTGELFF	TGTGCCAGCAGCTCCTTTGGGACAGCAACGAACACCGGGGAGCTGTTTTTT	TRBD1	TRBV11-2	TRBJ2-2	NA
CSGSGQGRSSNQPQHF	TGCAGCGGTAGCGGACAGGGGAGGTCTAGCAATCAGCCCCAGCATTTT	TRBD1	TRBV29-1	TRBJ1-5	many
CASSSGTASEQYF	TGTGCCAGCAGCTCCGGCACGGCCAGCGAGCAGTACTTC	NA	TRBV7-6	TRBJ2-7	NA
CASSVGGSAFGNTIYF	TGTGCCAGCAGCGTAGGAGGCAGCGCTTTCGGAAACACCATATATTTT	NA	TRBV9	TRBJ1-3	NA
CASSEVVAGLLVSPSTSYEQYF	TGTGCCAGCAGTGAAGTAGTAGCGGGCCTTTTAGTTAGTCCCTCGACTTCCTACGAGCAGTACTTC	TRBD2	TRBV6-1	TRBJ2-7	few
CASSFIFGENTEAFF	TGCGCCAGCAGCTTCATATTTGGGGAGAACACTGAAGCTTTCTTT	NA	TRBV5-1	TRBJ1-1	NA